Only a few counts were recorded for the clone carrying this TCR beta chain. The sample belongs to a study of blood T cell repertoires in COVID-19. Study as a whole: Sites across the United States, Italy and Spain contributed samples from acute and convalescent COVID-19. From T cells, B-cell-depleted T cells, or PBMCs came the material, which was cDNA or gDNA.

Methods used by the authors: Amplifying reference gene primers gave estimates of nucleated cell counts. Produced via immunoSEQ multiplex PCR; TCRdb's table is partial and in-frame only. That table gives V, J and clone size, and the DNA gave D and trimming. This sample carries about 220,000 clones, 75% to 90% of them seen once, and the ten largest clones take 4% to 5.5%. Per the germline V gene, CDR1 is SGHTA and CDR2 is FQGTGA. Trimming removed 1 base from V and 8 bases from J; junction bases left unmatched: 7. This CDR3 is built from 15 residues. This sequence joins TRBV7-3 and TRBJ2-1; the match to TRBD2 covers 8 bases. The TCR sequence derives from a human donor in a cohort sampled during active COVID-19. Specimen: peripheral blood. CDR3 nucleotide sequence: TGTGCCAGCAGCTTAATACGGACGACTAGCGATGAGCAGTTCTTC. The encoded protein is CASSLIRTTSDEQFF.